Listed below are T cell receptor beta chains from one sample, sequenced in a study of shared clonotypes between healthy human individuals. Generated by immunoSEQ multiplex PCR, the TCRdb table keeps only in-frame clones and is missing some. The sample holds over a million clones, 95% to 99% seen once. Sequencing input: naive CD4+ T cells sorted from blood. All receptors derive from a man aged 25-40 years in good health. Both conserved end residues are trimmed from each CDR3.

v_call,j_call,cdr3_aa
TRBV29-1,TRBJ2-7,SVVLAARVDEQY
TRBV18,TRBJ2-5,ASSPLAVTETQY
TRBV10-3,TRBJ2-7,AISGTSGHEQY
TRBV19,TRBJ2-3,ASRSARTTGDTQY
TRBV18,TRBJ2-2,ASSLGQGAGELF
TRBV5-5,TRBJ2-7,ASSLDLQGAYEQY
TRBV20-1,TRBJ2-7,SAQGGGEQY
TRBV7-8,TRBJ2-5,ASSAHTGLVTQY
TRBV5-1,TRBJ1-1,ASSRETDYTEAF
TRBV25-1,TRBJ2-5,ASSGYPSDQETQY
TRBV7-3,TRBJ1-4,ASSPRTLGINEKLF
TRBV18,TRBJ2-7,ASSPPMNDEQY
TRBV5-4,TRBJ2-7,ASSLGTGYEQY
TRBV6-1,TRBJ2-7,ASSGNRMTYEQY
TRBV2,TRBJ2-3,ASSVIGSTDTQY
TRBV12-2,TRBJ1-1,ASRLETPSDTEAF
TRBV6-1,TRBJ2-6,ASTKAPGANVLT
TRBV6-5,TRBJ1-2,ASSLGGSLNGYT
TRBV7-8,TRBJ2-7,ASSQGGLAGGSAY
TRBV5-1,TRBJ2-3,ASSSEPRPAPRADTQY
TRBV5-1,TRBJ2-7,ASSTGTTLGYEQY
TRBV5-1,TRBJ2-1,ASSFVGSHEQF
TRBV18,TRBJ2-3,ASSPLAGTSGRTTDTQY
TRBV18,TRBJ2-1,ASSPLDAGAEQF
TRBV28,TRBJ1-4,ASSLSPRSEKLF
TRBV28,TRBJ2-2,ASSSTPGLTGELF
TRBV28,TRBJ2-1,ASSVRGSSYNEQF
TRBV19,TRBJ2-3,ASSRLAGEGDTQY
TRBV2,TRBJ1-5,ASRGGIGNQPQH
TRBV28,TRBJ1-5,ASTRQGARQPQH
TRBV18,TRBJ1-3,ASSLGTDDSGNTIY
TRBV15,TRBJ1-5,ATSRERGYRVNQPQH
TRBV18,TRBJ1-5,ASSPFTTGGNQPQH
TRBV30,TRBJ2-2,AWSVIAVNTGELF
TRBV15,TRBJ2-7,ATSRDRVDEQY
TRBV7-7,TRBJ2-4,ASSLEGTERERNIQY
TRBV27,TRBJ2-5,ASSPRDLTGRIETQY
TRBV5-1,TRBJ2-1,ASSLQPPTYESNEQF
TRBV29-1,TRBJ1-4,SVGYSEKLF
TRBV5-8,TRBJ1-1,ASSLGARVNTEAF
TRBV11-2,TRBJ2-7,ASSSLAENYEQY
TRBV15,TRBJ1-4,ATSRTGTVLNEKLF
TRBV5-1,TRBJ1-5,ASSSRGDQPQH
TRBV7-9,TRBJ2-7,ASSFSFSSDAYEQY
TRBV6-5,TRBJ2-7,ASRRAGSLYEQY
TRBV7-8,TRBJ1-4,ASSLEGAPTNEKLF
TRBV7-8,TRBJ2-7,ASSFVGLDIYEQY
TRBV2,TRBJ2-7,ASSNSGVSYEQY
TRBV5-5,TRBJ1-2,ASGSLPTGLGGYT
TRBV5-4,TRBJ2-1,ASSSSGTSAYNEQF
TRBV5-6,TRBJ1-1,ASSYPTGGTLNTEAF
TRBV5-4,TRBJ1-5,ASSLVPGEGPQH
TRBV11-2,TRBJ1-2,ASSSGTRYGYT
TRBV11-2,TRBJ2-5,ASSLNTGPQETQY
TRBV11-1,TRBJ2-5,ASSQRQGDQETQY
TRBV5-1,TRBJ2-1,ASSWTSGRSSYNEQF
TRBV7-2,TRBJ2-1,ASSLVTGSYNEQF
TRBV29-1,TRBJ1-4,SARGDEKLF
TRBV9,TRBJ2-3,ASSHPSTDTQY
TRBV7-8,TRBJ2-6,AGSPGANVLT